One and the same sample provided the 24 T cell receptor beta chains below, sequenced in a study of identical twins. One entry per CDR3 protein results from TCRdb running MiXCR on the 5' RACE reads. The sample has around 960,000 distinct CDR3 sequences, about 12% seen once; the top ten hold around 1.6%. The sample also formed part of further work on yellow fever vaccine responses in identical twins.

The sample consisted of PBMCs. Receptors were obtained from a woman younger than 35 in good health.

This clonotype appeared a few times. The chain combines TRBV7-8 with TRBJ2-2; D ambiguous. This CDR3 has 12 residues. V was shortened by 4 bases and J by 7 bases, with 7 bases between the two germline ends. CDR1 and CDR2 (germline): SGHVS, FQNEAQ. Written as DNA, the CDR3 is TGTGCCAGCAGCTCAACGTACGGGGAGCTGTTTTTT. This encodes CASSSTYGELFF.

This clonotype was counted ten times or more. V gene TRBV6-1 combines with J gene TRBJ1-2, with TRBD1 matching 7 bases. This CDR3 contains 13 residues. Germline CDR1 is MNHNS and CDR2 is SASEGT. The junction had 9 bases not matched to a gene; V was cut back by 6 bases and J by 8 bases. The CDR3 loop reads CASRPPTGTGYTF. CDR3 nucleotides: TGTGCCAGCAGACCTCCGACAGGGACCGGCTACACCTTC.

This clonotype turned up a few times. V and J are TRBV12-3 or TRBV12-4 and TRBJ2-3, with D perhaps TRBD1 or TRBD2 (7 bases each). This CDR3 spans 16 amino acids. V lost 5 bases to trimming and J lost 8 bases, with 23 bases between them. The CDR3 spells CASSPWAGGDGGTQYF. In nucleotides, the CDR3 is TGTGCCAGCAGTCCTTGGGCAGGGGGGGACGGCGGTACGCAGTATTTT.

The chain has TRBV27 and TRBJ2-3; 7 bases match TRBD1. Germline trimming cut 6 bases from V and 0 bases from J; bases unmatched to any gene: 6. The CDR3 extends over 15 amino acids. CDR1 is MNHEY and CDR2 is SMNVEV in the germline V gene (reference sequence). Here the CDR3 reads CASRGQFVSTDTQYF. CDR3 in DNA: TGTGCCAGCAGGGGACAGTTCGTTAGCACAGATACGCAGTATTTT.

This clonotype was seen a few times. The chain has TRBV29-1 and TRBJ1-1, with a weak D call TRBD1 (5 bases). From germline, CDR1 is SQVTM and CDR2 ANQGSEA. V was cut by 3 bases and J by 1 base, with 9 bases left in between. The CDR3 totals 13 residues. CDR3 residues: CSVEPGTNTEAFF. The CDR3 DNA is TGCAGCGTTGAGCCGGGGACGAACACTGAAGCTTTCTTT.

The sample holds a few counts of this clonotype. The V gene is TRBV28, the J gene TRBJ2-5; D may be TRBD1 (6 bases). CDR1 MDHEN and CDR2 SYDVKM come from the germline V gene. The CDR3 runs 15 residues. V was pared by 7 bases and J by 1 base, with 16 bases between. The CDR3 spells CASIPTGRSQETQYF. The CDR3 nucleotides are TGTGCCAGCATCCCAACAGGGCGGAGCCAAGAGACCCAGTACTTC.

This chain links TRBV24-1 with TRBJ2-5, with TRBD2 matching over 10 bases. Unmatched junction bases numbered 3, after V lost 4 bases and J lost 5 bases. CDR1 is KGHDR and CDR2 is SFDVKD in the germline V gene. This CDR3 region has 14 residues. DNA for the CDR3: TGTGCCACCAGTGAAGCGGGAGGGTCGGAGACCCAGTACTTC. It encodes CATSEAGGSETQYF.

The chain employs TRBV11-3 and TRBJ2-1; weak D call: TRBD1 (5 bases). Germline assignment: CDR1 SGHNT and CDR2 YENEEA. Trimming took off 0 bases at V and 13 bases at J, with 10 bases between the two ends. CDR3 length equals 12 residues. CDR3 DNA sequence: TGTGCCAGCAGCTTAGACCAGGGAAGACAGTTCTTC. Residues: CASSLDQGRQFF.

The CDR3 spells CATSESLAGVNNEQFF. CDR3 DNA: TGTGCCACCAGTGAATCACTAGCGGGAGTGAACAATGAGCAGTTCTTC. The V and J genes are TRBV24-1 and TRBJ2-1, with 11 bases aligning to TRBD2. The V segment lost 4 bases and the J segment 5 bases; nucleotides outside the gene matches: 6. The CDR3 sequence is 16 residues long. Germline values: CDR1 KGHDR, CDR2 SFDVKD.

The J gene is TRBJ1-1, the V gene TRBV7-9; maybe TRBD1 (6 bases). The CDR3 spans 14 residues. V lost 1 base and J 4 bases, leaving 10 bases between the germline ends. The germline gives CDR1 SEHNR, CDR2 FQNEAQ (reference sequence). CDR3 nucleotide sequence: TGTGCCAGCAGCTTAGACAGGGTAACCACTGAAGCTTTCTTT. This codes for CASSLDRVTTEAFF.

This clonotype has only a few counts. The rearrangement links TRBV5-1 to TRBJ2-1, with D uncertain. This CDR3 is built from 12 residues. Germline V gene lookup returns CDR1 SGHRS and CDR2 YFSETQ. V lost 3 bases to trimming and J lost 4 bases, with 5 bases between them. CDR3 nucleotide sequence: TGCGCCAGCAGCTACGTATACAATGAGCAGTTCTTC. This encodes CASSYVYNEQFF.

This chain uses TRBV7-9 with TRBJ2-7; 12 bases are a match to TRBD1. Germline values: CDR1 SEHNR, CDR2 FQNEAQ (reference sequence). Trimming took 1 base from V and 7 from J; bases not matched to a gene: 8. This CDR3 contains 16 residues. DNA of the CDR3: TGTGCCAGCAGCTTAGTGTCCGGGACAGGGGGCCAAGAGCAGTACTTC. The encoded protein is CASSLVSGTGGQEQYF.

This clonotype came up many times. J is TRBJ2-5 and V is TRBV12-3 or TRBV12-4; D is possibly TRBD1 (5 bases). The CDR3 is 14 amino acids. Trimming removed 5 bases from V and 1 base from J, with 11 bases in between. The CDR3 region has the DNA TGTGCCAGCAGTGGTCAGGGTTCCCAAGAGACCCAGTACTTC. This gives the protein CASSGQGSQETQYF.

This clonotype was counted only a few times. The genes are TRBV20-1 and TRBJ2-7; 10 bases agree with TRBD2. The CDR3 contains 16 residues. CDR1 is DFQATT and CDR2 is SNEGSKA in the germline V gene (reference sequence). The V and J ends lost 3 bases and 5 bases, in that order; junction bases with no gene match: 13. CDR3 bases: TGCAGTGCTAGTTTGCCTAGCGGGAGCGTATTCCACGAGCAGTACTTC. Translated, it gives CSASLPSGSVFHEQYF.

This chain connects TRBV12-3 or TRBV12-4 to TRBJ2-2; TRBD2 matches 13 bases. The CDR3 is 20 residues long. Losses at the gene ends were 5 bases for V and 7 bases for J; bases not matched to a gene: 19. CDR3 region: CASSPPGLAGLLTSGGELFF. The CDR3 DNA sequence: TGTGCCAGCAGTCCTCCGGGACTAGCGGGACTACTGACCTCGGGCGGGGAGCTGTTTTTT.

This clonotype has a count of ten or more. The chain employs TRBV29-1 and TRBJ1-1; D gene uncertain. Germline V CDR1 and CDR2: SQVTM, ANQGSEA. The ends were cut back, 4 bases at V and 1 base at J, with 10 bases in the middle. The length of the CDR3 is 13 residues. The CDR3 DNA is TGCAGCGTTGTGGTGGGTGGGAACACTGAAGCTTTCTTT. This translates into CSVVVGGNTEAFF.

In this sample, this clonotype turned up many times. The chain is built from TRBV29-1 and TRBJ1-4, with D uncertain. The CDR3 consists of 10 residues. The ends were cut back, 4 bases at V and 8 bases at J, with 5 bases in the middle. Per germline, CDR1 SQVTM and CDR2 ANQGSEA. The CDR3: CSVASEKLFF. The CDR3 DNA reads TGCAGCGTTGCTTCGGAAAAACTGTTTTTT.

The chain recombines TRBV14 with TRBJ2-2; a weak D match, TRBD1 (5 bases). Trimming took 4 bases from V and 0 from J, leaving 12 bases between them. This CDR3 region has 16 residues. Germline assignment: CDR1 SGHDN and CDR2 FVKESK. As DNA, the CDR3 is TGTGCCAGCAGCCGAATGACAGCTCCGAACACCGGGGAGCTGTTTTTT. Translation gives CASSRMTAPNTGELFF. Full variable domain (outside the CDR3, taken from reference TRBV14 and TRBJ2-2): EAGVTQFPSHSVIEKGQTVTLRCDPISGHDNLYWYRRVMGKEIKFLLHFVKESKQDESGMPNNRFLAERTGGTYSTLKVQPAELEDSGVYFCASSRMTAPNTGELFFGEGSRLTVL.

In its sample, this clonotype was seen many times. This chain links TRBV7-9 with TRBJ1-1; D perhaps matches TRBD1 (6 bases). The germline V and J ends were trimmed by 0 bases and 6 bases, with 11 bases remaining between them. Per the germline V gene, CDR1 is SEHNR and CDR2 is FQNEAQ (reference sequence). CDR3 length: 14 residues. For the CDR3, the DNA is TGTGCCAGCAGCTTAGCTACAGGGAGCGCTGAAGCTTTCTTT. It translates to CASSLATGSAEAFF.

The J gene is TRBJ1-1, the V gene TRBV12-3 or TRBV12-4; no clear D gene. The CDR3 is 14 amino acids. V was pared by 1 base and J by 5 bases, with 11 bases between. The CDR3 loop is CASSLGAVRTEAFF. The CDR3 DNA reads TGTGCCAGCAGTTTAGGGGCAGTAAGGACTGAAGCTTTCTTT.

This chain connects TRBV3-1 to TRBJ2-7, with TRBD2 identical over 13 bases. After removal of 4 bases from V and 3 bases from J, the junction contained 6 bases not matched to a gene. Germline assignment: CDR1 LGHDT and CDR2 YNNKEL (reference sequence). The CDR3 is made up of 16 amino acids. The CDR3 coding sequence is TGTGCCAGCAGCCTCACACTAGCGGGAGGGTTCTACGAGCAGTACTTC. It encodes CASSLTLAGGFYEQYF.

The chain combines TRBV6-1 with TRBJ2-7; 9 nucleotides align to TRBD1. The V gene end was trimmed by 6 bases and the J gene end by 1 base; junction bases not matched to a gene: 7. Germline V gene data show CDR1 as MNHNS and CDR2 as SASEGT. The CDR3 consists of 15 residues. CDR3 sequence reads: CASRRQGQGSYEQYV. The DNA of the CDR3 is TGTGCCAGCAGGCGGCAGGGACAGGGATCCTACGAGCAGTACGTC.

V and J are TRBV2 and TRBJ2-5; TRBD2 aligns across 11 bases. Trimming at V came to 3 bases and at J to 2 bases, leaving 5 bases not matched to a gene. The CDR3 sequence is 16 residues long. Germline loops: CDR1 SNHLY, CDR2 FYNNEI. CDR3 DNA: TGTGCCAGCAGTGACTGGGGACTAGCGGCACAAGAGACCCAGTACTTC. It yields the protein CASSDWGLAAQETQYF.

This clonotype was counted between two and nine times. V gene TRBV12-5 combines with J gene TRBJ2-1; 8 bases fit TRBD1. The CDR3 is 17 amino acids. The V segment lost 1 base and the J segment 0 bases; nucleotides outside the gene matches: 5. Germline V gene data show CDR1 as LGHNT and CDR2 as FRNRAP. CDR3 protein: CASGLDGDRSSYNEQFF. The CDR3 coding sequence is TGTGCTAGTGGTTTGGATGGGGACAGGAGCTCCTACAATGAGCAGTTCTTC. Using reference TRBV12-5 and TRBJ2-1 for the parts outside the CDR3, the full variable domain is DARVTQTPRHKVTEMGQEVTMRCQPILGHNTVFWYRQTMMQGLELLAYFRNRAPLDDSGMPKDRFSAEMPDATLATLKIQPSEPRDSAVYFCASGLDGDRSSYNEQFFGPGTRLTVL.